One and the same sample provided the 32 T cell receptor beta chains below, sequenced in a study of response to subunit inactivated influenza vaccine. TCRdb reprocessed the RT-PCR reads with MiXCR, giving one entry per CDR3 protein. The data show 800,000 to 1,000,000 distinct CDR3 sequences, over 20% seen once. This sample comprised PBMCs from blood, obtained about 5 days after vaccination. The receptors were gathered from a man aged 50-60 years who received an inactivated influenza vaccine.

This clonotype was seen at least ten times. CDR3 region: CSARGLDEQYF. The CDR3 nucleotides are TGCAGTGCTAGGGGTCTCGACGAGCAGTACTTC. The chain is built from TRBV20-1 and TRBJ2-7; D is ambiguous. This CDR3 has 11 residues. Germline CDR1 and CDR2: DFQATT and SNEGSKA (reference sequence). V was pared by 3 bases and J by 5 bases, with 8 bases between.

The chain has TRBV7-9 and TRBJ2-7; 13 bases are shared with TRBD2. Losses at the gene ends were 5 bases for V and 5 bases for J; bases not matched to a gene: 6. The CDR3 loop spans 15 amino acids. From germline, CDR1 is SEHNR and CDR2 FQNEAQ (reference sequence). The CDR3 DNA reads TGTGCCAGCAGCCCAGGGACTAGCGGGACCAACGAGCAGTACTTC. As protein: CASSPGTSGTNEQYF. The full variable domain, in which reference TRBV7-9 and TRBJ2-7 provide the parts outside the CDR3, is DTGVSQNPRHKITKRGQNVTFRCDPISEHNRLYWYRQTLGQGPEFLTYFQNEAQLEKSRLLSDRFSAERPKGSFSTLEIQRTEQGDSAMYLCASSPGTSGTNEQYFGPGTRLTVT.

This clonotype was seen at least ten times. This chain uses TRBV3-1 with TRBJ1-1; possibly TRBD1 for D (6 bases). The CDR3 is made up of 14 amino acids. V was shortened by 4 bases and J by 8 bases, with 17 bases between the two germline ends. Germline V CDR1 and CDR2: LGHDT, YNNKEL (reference sequence). This chain's CDR3 is CASSPTGSSLEAFF. DNA of the CDR3: TGTGCCAGCAGCCCAACAGGGTCGTCCCTGGAAGCTTTCTTT.

The V call is TRBV9, the J call TRBJ2-1; D is undetermined. Germline V gives CDR1 SGDLS, CDR2 YYNGEE. Trimming removed 1 base at V and 0 bases at J, with 8 bases between. The CDR3 is 15 amino acids. CDR3 protein: CASSVSASSYNEQFF. The CDR3 coding sequence is TGTGCCAGCAGCGTATCTGCGAGCTCCTACAATGAGCAGTTCTTC.

This clonotype has only a few counts. The chain couples TRBV7-2 to TRBJ2-5; D is possibly TRBD2 (6 bases). CDR1 and CDR2 (germline): SGHTA, FQGNSA. This CDR3 contains 16 residues. V dropped 3 bases and J dropped 1 base, with 15 bases sitting between them. CDR3 nucleotide sequence: TGTGCCAGCAGCTTGAACCCGGGAGCCACCCAAGAGACCCAGTACTTC. Its translation: CASSLNPGATQETQYF.

This sequence joins TRBV28 and TRBJ2-3; 9 nucleotides align to TRBD1. V was clipped by 3 bases and J by 2 bases; unmatched bases: 9. This CDR3 has 17 residues. Germline V lookup: CDR1 MDHEN, CDR2 SYDVKM. CDR3 bases: TGTGCCAGCAGTTTTATAACAGGGGGCGCGGACACAGATACGCAGTATTTT. Protein sequence: CASSFITGGADTDTQYF. Together with reference TRBV28 and TRBJ2-3, the CDR3 gives the full variable domain: DVKVTQSSRYLVKRTGEKVFLECVQDMDHENMFWYRQDPGLGLRLIYFSYDVKMKEKGDIPEGYSVSREKKERFSLILESASTNQTSMYLCASSFITGGADTDTQYFGPGTRLTVL.

The chain links TRBV4-3 to TRBJ2-1; no clear D. CDR3 length equals 16 residues. Trimming removed 0 bases at V and 5 bases at J, with 14 bases between. CDR1 LGHNA and CDR2 YSLEER come from the germline V gene. CDR3 in DNA: TGCGCCAGCAGCCAAGATTGGCTATCCCCCCACAATGAGCAGTTCTTC. It encodes CASSQDWLSPHNEQFF.

This clonotype was counted only a few times. This rearrangement joins TRBV19 to TRBJ2-5; D remains unclear. CDR1 is LNHDA, CDR2 SQIVND, per germline (reference sequence). The CDR3 sequence is 13 residues long. With 2 bases removed from V and 1 base from J, the gap between germline ends came to 5 bases. The CDR3 reads CASSISGQETQYF. CDR3 DNA: TGTGCCAGTAGTATATCGGGCCAAGAGACCCAGTACTTC.

This clonotype occurred many times. The chain carries TRBV4-3 and TRBJ2-7; D is ambiguous. CDR1 and CDR2 (germline): LGHNA, YSLEER. The germline V and J ends were trimmed by 0 bases and 3 bases, with 9 bases remaining between them. This CDR3 comprises 14 residues. The chain's CDR3 is CASSQDLASYEQYF. The CDR3 DNA reads as TGCGCCAGCAGCCAAGACTTGGCCAGCTACGAGCAGTACTTC.

This clonotype has only a few counts. The rearrangement uses TRBV12-3 or TRBV12-4 and TRBJ2-3; weak D call: TRBD1 (6 bases). CDR3 length: 11 amino acids. Trimming took 8 bases from V and 10 from J, leaving 13 bases between them. In DNA, the CDR3 is TGTGCCAGCGCCACGAGGGGGTCGCAGTATTTT. Translation: CASATRGSQYF.

This clonotype was observed a single time. V and J are TRBV21-1 and TRBJ2-7; the table's D call, TRBD1, has no DNA check behind it. TRBV21-1 is tagged as a pseudogene. The length of the CDR3 is 19 residues. The CDR3 sequence is CASSKKGGPGTGKEYEQYF. As DNA, the CDR3 is TGTGCCAGCAGCAAAAAGGGGGGGCCGGGGACAGGTAAGGAGTACGAGCAGTACTTC.

This clonotype was seen a handful of times. The chain combines TRBV20-1 with TRBJ2-5, with unresolved D. The germline gives CDR1 DFQATT, CDR2 SNEGSKA (reference sequence). Trimming removed 1 base at V and 5 bases at J, with 11 bases between. The CDR3 is 13 residues long. The CDR3 nucleotides read TGCAGTGCTAGAGTACCTGCCAGCGAGACCCAGTACTTC. This gives the protein CSARVPASETQYF.

The chain combines TRBV5-1 with TRBJ2-1; TRBD1 is a possible D gene (5 bases). Germline loops: CDR1 SGHRS, CDR2 YFSETQ. The V gene lost 4 bases and the J gene lost 1 base, with 18 bases spanning the gap. The CDR3 loop spans 17 amino acids. The CDR3 loop is CASSQPETVPSYNEQFF. Written as DNA, the CDR3 is TGCGCCAGCAGCCAGCCGGAGACAGTACCGTCCTACAATGAGCAGTTCTTC.

This clonotype was seen only once. V gene TRBV4-2 combines with J gene TRBJ2-3; D remains unclear. Trimming took 2 bases from V and 6 from J, leaving 12 bases between them. Germline assignment: CDR1 LGHNA and CDR2 YNFKEQ. The CDR3 length is 14 residues. This chain's CDR3 is CASSQTLPGDTQYF. Here the CDR3 DNA reads TGTGCCAGCAGCCAAACGCTCCCGGGCGATACGCAGTATTTT.

The genes are TRBV10-3 and TRBJ2-5, with D hard to call. V lost 2 bases to trimming and J lost 5 bases, with 12 bases between them. Germline loops: CDR1 ENHRY, CDR2 SYGVKD. The CDR3 consists of 14 residues. CDR3 coding DNA: TGTGCCATCAGTGAGAGAAGCACCGGGGAGACCCAGTACTTC. It translates to CAISERSTGETQYF.

V and J are TRBV10-3 and TRBJ2-1; D gene uncertain. This CDR3 region has 12 residues. Germline CDR1 and CDR2: ENHRY and SYGVKD. The V end lost 4 bases, the J end lost 10 bases, and 11 bases lay between the germline ends. CDR3 in amino acids: CAISAPGQEQFF. The CDR3 DNA sequence: TGTGCCATCAGTGCCCCGGGCCAGGAGCAGTTCTTC.

This chain uses TRBV5-1 with TRBJ1-2; TRBD1 matches at 7 bases. Germline V gene data show CDR1 as SGHRS and CDR2 as YFSETQ. The ends lost 0 bases at V and 4 bases at J; junction bases unmatched: 6. This CDR3 comprises 15 residues. Here the CDR3 reads CASSLGRDRLYGYTF. As DNA, the CDR3 is TGCGCCAGCAGCTTGGGGAGGGACAGACTCTATGGCTACACCTTC.

The chain has TRBV20-1 and TRBJ1-2, with TRBD1 matching over 9 bases. The germline gives CDR1 DFQATT, CDR2 SNEGSKA (reference sequence). This CDR3 contains 13 residues. With V trimmed by 3 bases and J by 12 bases, 11 bases remained unmatched. CDR3 sequence reads: CSASSWTGVANTF. For the CDR3, the DNA is TGCAGTGCTAGTTCCTGGACAGGGGTAGCAAACACCTTC.

In this sample, this clonotype turned up a few times. The J gene is TRBJ2-2, the V gene TRBV7-9; D gene ambiguous. This CDR3 contains 11 residues. Germline V CDR1 and CDR2: SEHNR, FQNEAQ (reference sequence). V was pared by 4 bases and J by 7 bases, with 4 bases between. CDR3 nucleotides: TGTGCCAGCAGCTCCTACGGGGAGCTGTTTTTT. Translated, it gives CASSSYGELFF.

This clonotype was seen only a few times. The chain has TRBV7-2 and TRBJ2-7; weak D call: TRBD2 (5 bases). CDR1 and CDR2 from the germline V gene are SGHTA and FQGNSA. The length of the CDR3 is 14 residues. Trimming stripped 8 bases from V and 0 bases from J, with 14 bases between. CDR3 in DNA: TGTGCCAGCCGAACCGCGGGCAGCTCCTACGAGCAGTACTTC. Amino acid sequence: CASRTAGSSYEQYF.

The chain employs TRBV6-5 and TRBJ1-1; D unresolved. CDR1 and CDR2 from the germline V gene are MNHEY and SVGAGI. The CDR3 consists of 14 residues. The V end lost 3 bases, the J end lost 2 bases, and 10 bases lay between the germline ends. CDR3 residues: CASSYIRSNTEAFF. CDR3 nucleotides: TGTGCCAGCAGTTATATTCGGAGTAACACTGAAGCTTTCTTT.

This clonotype turned up a few times. The V and J genes are TRBV6-2 or TRBV6-3 and TRBJ1-5, with 10 bases identical to TRBD1. Unmatched junction bases numbered 4, after V lost 7 bases and J lost 4 bases. Per the germline V gene, CDR1 is MNHEY and CDR2 is SVGEGT. This CDR3 spans 14 amino acids. The DNA for the CDR3 is TGTGCCAGCAAGAGGGACAGGGGAAATCAGCCCCAGCATTTT. Translating it yields CASKRDRGNQPQHF.

The chain joins TRBV7-9 to TRBJ2-1; 8 bases match TRBD1. The V and J ends lost 1 base and 9 bases, in that order; junction bases with no gene match: 5. Germline loops: CDR1 SEHNR, CDR2 FQNEAQ (reference sequence). This CDR3 is 14 amino acids long. The CDR3 region has the DNA TGTGCCAGCAGCTTAGGACAGGGGTACGTTGAGCAGTTCTTC. This encodes CASSLGQGYVEQFF.

There are a few counts of this clonotype. The chain links TRBV19 to TRBJ2-2; no definite D call. V was trimmed by 3 bases and J by 0 bases, leaving 17 bases between them. CDR1 is LNHDA and CDR2 is SQIVND in the germline V gene (reference sequence). The CDR3 has 18 amino acids. In DNA form, the CDR3 reads TGTGCCAGTAGTATCGCCATGACTCGAAAAGCGAACACCGGGGAGCTGTTTTTT. Translated: CASSIAMTRKANTGELFF.

The chain is built from TRBV19 and TRBJ2-1; TRBD1 is a possible D gene (6 bases). This CDR3 contains 14 residues. Between the trimmed V and J ends, which lost 2 bases and 6 bases, there was a span of 11 bases. Germline-derived CDR1 and CDR2 are LNHDA and SQIVND (reference sequence). In DNA, the CDR3 is TGTGCCAGTAGTATAACAGGGTTACTCAATGAGCAGTTCTTC. The encoded protein is CASSITGLLNEQFF. Looking up the rest from reference TRBV19 and TRBJ2-1 gives the full variable domain: DGGITQSPKYLFRKEGQNVTLSCEQNLNHDAMYWYRQDPGQGLRLIYYSQIVNDFQKGDIAEGYSVSREKKESFPLTVTSAQKNPTAFYLCASSITGLLNEQFFGPGTRLTVL.

This clonotype was counted only a few times. The chain couples TRBV7-2 to TRBJ2-7, with 8 bases fitting TRBD2. This CDR3 has 16 amino acids. V dropped 2 bases and J dropped 2; count of bases not matched to a gene: 8. Per the germline V gene, CDR1 is SGHTA and CDR2 is FQGNSA. This chain's CDR3 is CASSLRWSSGAYEQYF. For the CDR3, the DNA is TGTGCCAGCAGCTTAAGGTGGAGTAGCGGGGCCTACGAGCAGTACTTC.

A few counts support this clonotype. The chain employs TRBV7-2 and TRBJ2-1, with TRBD2 as a possible D gene (6 bases). V was pared by 1 base and J by 12 bases, with 19 bases between. There are 15 residues in the CDR3. From germline, CDR1 is SGHTA and CDR2 FQGNSA. This chain's CDR3 is CASSLERARGAGQFF. The CDR3 DNA reads as TGTGCCAGCAGCTTAGAGCGGGCTCGTGGGGCCGGGCAGTTCTTC.

The chain links TRBV20-1 to TRBJ2-1, with a weak D call TRBD1 (6 bases). V was shortened by 1 base and J by 6 bases, with 10 bases between the two germline ends. The V gene's germline CDR1 is DFQATT and CDR2 SNEGSKA (reference sequence). The CDR3 totals 13 residues. CDR3 amino acids: CSARGPGANEQFF. Written as DNA, the CDR3 is TGCAGTGCTAGAGGCCCAGGGGCCAATGAGCAGTTCTTC.

The chain employs TRBV4-3 and TRBJ2-3; either TRBD1 or TRBD2 may fit D (5 bases each). The CDR3 totals 16 residues. The V gene's germline CDR1 is LGHNA and CDR2 YSLEER. Deletions cut 3 bases from V and 3 bases from J, with 16 bases between. The CDR3 DNA reads as TGCGCCAGCAGCCAGCTACGGGACCGACCGACAGATACGCAGTATTTT. It is translated as CASSQLRDRPTDTQYF.

This clonotype was observed at least ten times. The chain recombines TRBV12-3 or TRBV12-4 with TRBJ2-1; 8 bases agree with TRBD1. The trim removed 1 base at V and 7 bases at J, leaving 3 bases unmatched. This CDR3 is 14 amino acids long. The CDR3 nucleotides read TGTGCCAGCAGTTTAGGGCAGGGGGCGAATGAGCAGTTCTTC. This codes for CASSLGQGANEQFF.

The chain is built from TRBV7-9 and TRBJ2-7; 11 bases align to TRBD2. Germline trimming cut 5 bases from V and 6 bases from J; bases unmatched to any gene: 6. The CDR3 is 14 residues long. Germline V gives CDR1 SEHNR, CDR2 FQNEAQ (reference sequence). The DNA for the CDR3 is TGTGCCAGCAGCCTTAGCGGGAGGGGAAGCGAGCAGTACTTC. It specifies CASSLSGRGSEQYF.

This clonotype came up a few times. J is TRBJ2-7 and V is TRBV12-3 or TRBV12-4; D is perhaps TRBD2 (5 bases). V was trimmed by 3 bases and J by 7 bases, leaving 22 bases between them. The CDR3 totals 16 residues. Here the CDR3 reads CASSFIMAGAIPEQYF. CDR3 DNA sequence: TGTGCCAGCAGTTTTATCATGGCGGGCGCCATCCCTGAGCAGTACTTC.